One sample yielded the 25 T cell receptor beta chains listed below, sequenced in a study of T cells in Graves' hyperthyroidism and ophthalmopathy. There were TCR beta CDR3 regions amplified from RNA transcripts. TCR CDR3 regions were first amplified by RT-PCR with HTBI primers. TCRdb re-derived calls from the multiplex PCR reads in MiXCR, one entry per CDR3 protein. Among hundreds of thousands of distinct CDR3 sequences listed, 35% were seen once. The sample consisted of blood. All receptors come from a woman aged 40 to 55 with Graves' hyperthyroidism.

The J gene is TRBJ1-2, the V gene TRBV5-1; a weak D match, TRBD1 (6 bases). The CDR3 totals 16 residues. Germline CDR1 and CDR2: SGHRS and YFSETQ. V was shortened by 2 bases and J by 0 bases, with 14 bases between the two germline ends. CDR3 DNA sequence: TGCGCCAGCAGCTTAAGGACAGCTCTCACTAACTATGGCTACACCTTC. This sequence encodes CASSLRTALTNYGYTF.

CDR3 in DNA: TGCAGCGTTGAGGAGGGGGTCCCCTACGAGCAGTACTTC. Translating gives CSVEEGVPYEQYF. The J gene is TRBJ2-7, the V gene TRBV29-1; D tentatively fits TRBD1 or TRBD2 (6 bases each). Germline CDR1 and CDR2: SQVTM and ANQGSEA. The CDR3 is made up of 13 amino acids. V was clipped by 3 bases and J by 2 bases, with 11 bases between them.

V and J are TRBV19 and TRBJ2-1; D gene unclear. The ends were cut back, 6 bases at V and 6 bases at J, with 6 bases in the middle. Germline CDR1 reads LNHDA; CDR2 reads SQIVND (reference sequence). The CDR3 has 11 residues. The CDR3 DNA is TGTGCCAGTAGAGAACGCAATGAGCAGTTCTTC. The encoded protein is CASRERNEQFF.

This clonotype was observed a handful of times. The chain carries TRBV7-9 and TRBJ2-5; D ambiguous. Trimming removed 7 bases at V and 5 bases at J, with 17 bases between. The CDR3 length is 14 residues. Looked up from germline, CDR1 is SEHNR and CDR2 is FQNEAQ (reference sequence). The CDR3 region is CASTTVSKQETQYF. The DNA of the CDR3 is TGTGCCAGCACGACGGTGTCTAAGCAGGAGACCCAGTACTTC.

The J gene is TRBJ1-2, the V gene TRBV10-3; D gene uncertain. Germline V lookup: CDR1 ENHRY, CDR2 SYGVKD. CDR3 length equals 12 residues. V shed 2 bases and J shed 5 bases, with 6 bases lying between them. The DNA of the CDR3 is TGTGCCATCAGTGAGGCTTCGTATGGCTACACCTTC. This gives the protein CAISEASYGYTF.

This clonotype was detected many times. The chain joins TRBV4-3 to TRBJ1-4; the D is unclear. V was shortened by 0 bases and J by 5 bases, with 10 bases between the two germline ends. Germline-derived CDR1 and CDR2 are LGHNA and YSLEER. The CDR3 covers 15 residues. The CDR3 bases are TGCGCCAGCAGCCAAGATGAGGGAAGGAATGAAAAACTGTTTTTT. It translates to CASSQDEGRNEKLFF.

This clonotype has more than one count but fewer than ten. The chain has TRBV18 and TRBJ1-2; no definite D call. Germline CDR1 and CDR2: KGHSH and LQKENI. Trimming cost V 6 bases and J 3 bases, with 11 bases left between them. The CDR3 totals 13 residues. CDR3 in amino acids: CASSPDNDYGYTF. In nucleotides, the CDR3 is TGTGCCAGCTCCCCCGACAATGACTATGGCTACACCTTC.

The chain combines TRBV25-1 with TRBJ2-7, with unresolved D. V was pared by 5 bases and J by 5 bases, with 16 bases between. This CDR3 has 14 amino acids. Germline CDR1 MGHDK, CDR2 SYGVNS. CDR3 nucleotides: TGTGCCAGCAGTTTATTCCGAGTTGGCCACGAGCAGTACTTC. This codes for CASSLFRVGHEQYF.

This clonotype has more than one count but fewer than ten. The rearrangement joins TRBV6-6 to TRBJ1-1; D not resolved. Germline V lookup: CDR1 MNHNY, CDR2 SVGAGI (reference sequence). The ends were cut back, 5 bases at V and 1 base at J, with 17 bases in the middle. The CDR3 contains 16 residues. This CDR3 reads CASSRSGPHGNTEAFF. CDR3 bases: TGTGCCAGCAGTAGATCCGGGCCCCACGGGAACACTGAAGCTTTCTTT.

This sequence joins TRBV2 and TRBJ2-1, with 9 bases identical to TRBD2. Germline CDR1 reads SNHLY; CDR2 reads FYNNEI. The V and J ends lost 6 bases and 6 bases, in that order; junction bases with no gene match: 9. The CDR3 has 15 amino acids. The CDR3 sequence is CASSMGGTSTNEQFF. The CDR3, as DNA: TGTGCCAGCAGCATGGGAGGGACTAGCACCAATGAGCAGTTCTTC. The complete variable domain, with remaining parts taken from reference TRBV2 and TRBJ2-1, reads EPEVTQTPSHQVTQMGQEVILRCVPISNHLYFYWYRQILGQKVEFLVSFYNNEISEKSEIFDDQFSVERPDGSNFTLKIRSTKLEDSAMYFCASSMGGTSTNEQFFGPGTRLTVL.

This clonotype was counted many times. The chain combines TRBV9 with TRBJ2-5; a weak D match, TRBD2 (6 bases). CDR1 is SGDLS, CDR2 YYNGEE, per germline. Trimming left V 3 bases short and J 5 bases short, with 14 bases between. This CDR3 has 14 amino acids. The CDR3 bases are TGTGCCAGCAGCGCTCCCCCGGGAGAGGAGACCCAGTACTTC. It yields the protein CASSAPPGEETQYF.

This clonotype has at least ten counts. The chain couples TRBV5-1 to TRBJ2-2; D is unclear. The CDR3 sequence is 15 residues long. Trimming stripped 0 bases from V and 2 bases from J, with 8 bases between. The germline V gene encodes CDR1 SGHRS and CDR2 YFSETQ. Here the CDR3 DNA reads TGCGCCAGCAGCTTGGGTCTGGGTAACACCGGGGAGCTGTTTTTT. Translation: CASSLGLGNTGELFF.

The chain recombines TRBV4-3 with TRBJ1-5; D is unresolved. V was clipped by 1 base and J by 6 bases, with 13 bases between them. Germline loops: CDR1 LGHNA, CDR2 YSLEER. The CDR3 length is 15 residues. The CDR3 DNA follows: TGCGCCAGCAGCCAAGGAGCCGGGAAGGGTCAGCCCCAGCATTTT. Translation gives CASSQGAGKGQPQHF.

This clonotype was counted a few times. The CDR3 DNA sequence: TGCAGCGTTGACGACGGGGGATTTTTGAGGGAGCAGTACTTC. Protein sequence: CSVDDGGFLREQYF. The J gene is TRBJ2-7, the V gene TRBV29-1, with D possibly being TRBD2 (6 bases). CDR3 length: 14 residues. Germline V gene sequence: CDR1 SQVTM, CDR2 ANQGSEA. V was pared by 3 bases and J by 7 bases, with 19 bases between.

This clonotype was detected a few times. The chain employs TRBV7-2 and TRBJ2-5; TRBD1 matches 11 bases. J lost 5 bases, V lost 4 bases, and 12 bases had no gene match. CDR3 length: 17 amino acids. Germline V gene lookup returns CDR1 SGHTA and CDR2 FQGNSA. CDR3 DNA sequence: TGTGCCAGCAGCTCGGGGACAGGGGGGACGGGGTGGGAGACCCAGTACTTC. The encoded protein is CASSSGTGGTGWETQYF.

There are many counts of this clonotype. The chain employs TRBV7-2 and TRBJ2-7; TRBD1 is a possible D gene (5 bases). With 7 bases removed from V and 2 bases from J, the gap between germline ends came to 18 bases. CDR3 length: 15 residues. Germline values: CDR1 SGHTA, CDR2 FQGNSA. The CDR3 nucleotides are TGTGCCAGCACAAAGAGTTCCAGGGCGGCCTACGAGCAGTACTTC. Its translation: CASTKSSRAAYEQYF.

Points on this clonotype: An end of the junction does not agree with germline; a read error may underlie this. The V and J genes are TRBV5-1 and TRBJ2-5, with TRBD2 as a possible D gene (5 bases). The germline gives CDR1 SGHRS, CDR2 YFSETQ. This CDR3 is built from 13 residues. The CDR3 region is CASNVHGVETQYF. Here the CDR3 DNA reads TGTGCCAGCAACGTCCACGGGGTAGAGACCCAGTACTTC.

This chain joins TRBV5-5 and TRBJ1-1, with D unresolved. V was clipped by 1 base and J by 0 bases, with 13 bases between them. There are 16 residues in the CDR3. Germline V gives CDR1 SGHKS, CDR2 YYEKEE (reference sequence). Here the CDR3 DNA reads TGTGCCAGCAGCTTGAGCGGTGGCCGGATGAACACTGAAGCTTTCTTT. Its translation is CASSLSGGRMNTEAFF.

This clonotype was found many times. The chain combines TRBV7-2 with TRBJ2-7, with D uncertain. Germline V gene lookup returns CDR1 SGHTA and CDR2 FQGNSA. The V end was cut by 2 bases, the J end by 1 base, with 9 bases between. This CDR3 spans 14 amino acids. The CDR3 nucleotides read TGTGCCAGCAGCTTAATGGAACTTTCCTACGAGCAGTACTTC. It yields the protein CASSLMELSYEQYF.

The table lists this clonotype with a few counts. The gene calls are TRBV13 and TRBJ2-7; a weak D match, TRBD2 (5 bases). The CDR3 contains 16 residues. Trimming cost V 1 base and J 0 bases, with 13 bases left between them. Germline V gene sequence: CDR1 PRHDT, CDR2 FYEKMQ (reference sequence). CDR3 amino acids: CASSLAGLGHSYEQYF. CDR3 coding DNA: TGTGCCAGCAGCTTAGCGGGGTTAGGCCACTCCTACGAGCAGTACTTC.

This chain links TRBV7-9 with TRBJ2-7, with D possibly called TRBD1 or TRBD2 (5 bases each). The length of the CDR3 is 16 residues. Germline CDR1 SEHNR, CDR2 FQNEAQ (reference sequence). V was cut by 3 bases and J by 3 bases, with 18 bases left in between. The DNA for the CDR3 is TGTGCCAGCAGCTTTGGGACGGGCCAGCTTATCTACGAGCAGTACTTC. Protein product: CASSFGTGQLIYEQYF. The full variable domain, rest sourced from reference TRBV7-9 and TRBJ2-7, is DTGVSQNPRHKITKRGQNVTFRCDPISEHNRLYWYRQTLGQGPEFLTYFQNEAQLEKSRLLSDRFSAERPKGSFSTLEIQRTEQGDSAMYLCASSFGTGQLIYEQYFGPGTRLTVT.

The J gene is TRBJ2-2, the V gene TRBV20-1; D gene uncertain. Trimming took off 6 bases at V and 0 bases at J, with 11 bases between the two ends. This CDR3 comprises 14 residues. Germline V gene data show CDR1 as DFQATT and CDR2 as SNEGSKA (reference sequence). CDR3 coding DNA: TGCAGTGCCCGTTGGAGCGCGAACACCGGGGAGCTGTTTTTT. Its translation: CSARWSANTGELFF.

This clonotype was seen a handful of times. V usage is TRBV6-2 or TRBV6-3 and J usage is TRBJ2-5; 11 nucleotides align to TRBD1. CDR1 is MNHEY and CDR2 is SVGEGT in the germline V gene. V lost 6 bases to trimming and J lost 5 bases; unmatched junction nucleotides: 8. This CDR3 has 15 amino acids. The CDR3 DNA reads TGTGCCAGCAGCCCCGGGACAGGGGGTTTCGAGACCCAGTACTTC. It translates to CASSPGTGGFETQYF.

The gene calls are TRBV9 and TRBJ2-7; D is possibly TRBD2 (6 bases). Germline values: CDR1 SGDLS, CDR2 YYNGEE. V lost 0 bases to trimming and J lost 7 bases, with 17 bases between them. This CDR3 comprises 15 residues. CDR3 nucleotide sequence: TGTGCCAGCAGCGTAGAACTAGCTGGGGTCGGGGAGCAGTACTTC. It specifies CASSVELAGVGEQYF.

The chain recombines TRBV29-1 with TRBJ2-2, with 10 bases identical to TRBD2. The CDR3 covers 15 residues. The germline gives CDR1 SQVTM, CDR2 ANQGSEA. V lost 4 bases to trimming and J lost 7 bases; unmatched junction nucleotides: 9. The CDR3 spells CSVAASGGFLGELFF. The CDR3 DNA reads TGCAGCGTTGCGGCTAGCGGGGGATTTCTCGGGGAGCTGTTTTTT.